This entry describes one T cell receptor beta chain. The CDR3 covers 12 residues. The germline CDR1 and CDR2 sequences are SNHLY and FYNNEI. Trimming took off 11 bases at V and 4 bases at J, with 12 bases between the two ends. Profiled with immunoSEQ multiplex PCR; TCRdb holds only in-frame clones, not every one. The sample lists 200,000 to 250,000 clones; just under 95% were seen once. This sample stems from a study of control samples from healthy donors and cancer patients. The gene calls are TRBV2 and TRBJ1-3; D is possibly TRBD1 (5 bases). The sample taken for sequencing was blood. The TCR originated in a man aged 50 or older in good health. The CDR3 coding sequence is TGTGCCCTAGGGACCCAGGGAAACACCATATATTTT. It encodes CALGTQGNTIYF.